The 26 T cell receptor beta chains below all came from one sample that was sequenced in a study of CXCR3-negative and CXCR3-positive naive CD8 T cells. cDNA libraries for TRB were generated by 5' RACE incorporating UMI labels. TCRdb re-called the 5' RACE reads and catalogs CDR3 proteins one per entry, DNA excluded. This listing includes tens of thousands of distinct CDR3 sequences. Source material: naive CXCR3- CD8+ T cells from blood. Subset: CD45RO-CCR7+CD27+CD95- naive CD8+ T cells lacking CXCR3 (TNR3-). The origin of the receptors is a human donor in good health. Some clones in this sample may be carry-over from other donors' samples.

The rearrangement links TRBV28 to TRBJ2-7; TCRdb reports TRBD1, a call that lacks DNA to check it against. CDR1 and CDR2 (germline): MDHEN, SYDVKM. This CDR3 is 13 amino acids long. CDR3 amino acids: CASSSRETYEQYF. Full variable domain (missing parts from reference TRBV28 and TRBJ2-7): DVKVTQSSRYLVKRTGEKVFLECVQDMDHENMFWYRQDPGLGLRLIYFSYDVKMKEKGDIPEGYSVSREKKERFSLILESASTNQTSMYLCASSSRETYEQYFGPGTRLTVT.

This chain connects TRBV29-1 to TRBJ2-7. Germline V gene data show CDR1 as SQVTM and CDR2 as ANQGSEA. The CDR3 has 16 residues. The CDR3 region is CSVEIPRTLESYEQYF.

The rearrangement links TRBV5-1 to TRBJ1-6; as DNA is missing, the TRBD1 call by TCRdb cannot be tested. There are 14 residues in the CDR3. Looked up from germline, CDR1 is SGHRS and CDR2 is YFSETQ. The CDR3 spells CASSLTGWPSPLHF.

The chain's CDR3 is CASSLARGSTYNEQFF. The chain recombines TRBV7-6 with TRBJ2-1. Germline V gene sequence: CDR1 SGHVS, CDR2 FNYEAQ. The CDR3 has 16 amino acids.

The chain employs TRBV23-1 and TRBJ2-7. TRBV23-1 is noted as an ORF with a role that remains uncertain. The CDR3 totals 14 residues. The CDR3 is CASSQVKGTYEQYF.

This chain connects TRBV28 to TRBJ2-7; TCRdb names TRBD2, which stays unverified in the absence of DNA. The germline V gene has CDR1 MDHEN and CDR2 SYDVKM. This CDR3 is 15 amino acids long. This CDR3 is CASSFYSSLSYEQYF.

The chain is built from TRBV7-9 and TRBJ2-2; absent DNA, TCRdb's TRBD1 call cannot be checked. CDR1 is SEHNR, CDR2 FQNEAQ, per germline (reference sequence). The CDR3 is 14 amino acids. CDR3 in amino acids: CASSTPDGTGELFF.

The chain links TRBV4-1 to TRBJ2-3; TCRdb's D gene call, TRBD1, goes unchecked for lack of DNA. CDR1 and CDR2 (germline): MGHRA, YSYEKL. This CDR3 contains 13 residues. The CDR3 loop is CASSPQGADTQYF.

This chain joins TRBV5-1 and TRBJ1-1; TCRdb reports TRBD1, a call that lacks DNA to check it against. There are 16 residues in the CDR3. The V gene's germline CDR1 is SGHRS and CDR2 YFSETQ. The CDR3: CASSSQQRTGGTEAFF.

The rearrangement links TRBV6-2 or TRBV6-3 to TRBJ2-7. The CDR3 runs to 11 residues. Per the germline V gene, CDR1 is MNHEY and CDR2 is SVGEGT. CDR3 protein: CASSHTYEQYF.

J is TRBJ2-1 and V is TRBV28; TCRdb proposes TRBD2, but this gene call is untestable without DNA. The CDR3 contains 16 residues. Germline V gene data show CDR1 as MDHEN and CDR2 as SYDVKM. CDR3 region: CASSQTGLATYNEQFF.

The CDR3 spells CASRVTGSSYNEQFF. This sequence joins TRBV5-1 and TRBJ2-1. The CDR3 is made up of 15 amino acids. From germline, CDR1 is SGHRS and CDR2 YFSETQ.

CDR3 protein: CAITGGPPGQETQYF. The chain carries TRBV12-3 or TRBV12-4 and TRBJ2-5; TCRdb names TRBD1, which stays unverified in the absence of DNA. The CDR3 totals 15 residues.

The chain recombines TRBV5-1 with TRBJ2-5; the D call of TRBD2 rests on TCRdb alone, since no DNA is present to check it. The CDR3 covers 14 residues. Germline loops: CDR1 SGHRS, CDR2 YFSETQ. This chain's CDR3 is CASSLDFAGETQYF.

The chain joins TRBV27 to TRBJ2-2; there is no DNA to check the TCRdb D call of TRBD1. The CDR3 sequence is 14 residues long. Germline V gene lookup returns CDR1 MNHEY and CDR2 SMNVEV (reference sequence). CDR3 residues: CASGWGSNTGELFF.

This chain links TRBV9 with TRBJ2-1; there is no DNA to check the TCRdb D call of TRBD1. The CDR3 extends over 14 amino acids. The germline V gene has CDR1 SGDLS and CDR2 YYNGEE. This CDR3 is CASSEGTGPNEQFF.

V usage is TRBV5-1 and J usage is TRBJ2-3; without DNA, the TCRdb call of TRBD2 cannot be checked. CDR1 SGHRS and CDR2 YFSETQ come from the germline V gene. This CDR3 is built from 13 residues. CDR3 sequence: CASTTSATDTQYF.

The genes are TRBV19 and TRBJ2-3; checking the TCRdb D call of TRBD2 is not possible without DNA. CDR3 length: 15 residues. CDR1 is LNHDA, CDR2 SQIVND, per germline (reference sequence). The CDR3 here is CASSSSGSATDTQYF.

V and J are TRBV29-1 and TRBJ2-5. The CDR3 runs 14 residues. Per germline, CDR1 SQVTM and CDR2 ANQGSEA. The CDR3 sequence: CSVVVGSSGETQYF.

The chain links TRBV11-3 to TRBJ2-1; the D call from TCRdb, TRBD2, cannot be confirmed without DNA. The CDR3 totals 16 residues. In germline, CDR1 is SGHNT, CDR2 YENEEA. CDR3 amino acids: CASSTRGGTIHNEQFF.

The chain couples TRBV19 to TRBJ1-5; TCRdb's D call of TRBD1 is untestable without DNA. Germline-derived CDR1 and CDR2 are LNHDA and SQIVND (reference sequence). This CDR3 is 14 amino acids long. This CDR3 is CASTTTGGNQPQHF. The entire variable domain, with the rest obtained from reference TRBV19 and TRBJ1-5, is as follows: DGGITQSPKYLFRKEGQNVTLSCEQNLNHDAMYWYRQDPGQGLRLIYYSQIVNDFQKGDIAEGYSVSREKKESFPLTVTSAQKNPTAFYLCASTTTGGNQPQHFGDGTRLSIL.

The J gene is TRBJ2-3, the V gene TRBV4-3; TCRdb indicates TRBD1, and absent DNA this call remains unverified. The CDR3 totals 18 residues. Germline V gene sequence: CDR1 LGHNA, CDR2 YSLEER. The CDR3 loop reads CASSQEGGPDRRADTQYF.

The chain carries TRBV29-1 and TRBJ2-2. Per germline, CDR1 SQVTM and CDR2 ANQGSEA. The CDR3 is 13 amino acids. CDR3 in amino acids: CSVEQENTGELFF.

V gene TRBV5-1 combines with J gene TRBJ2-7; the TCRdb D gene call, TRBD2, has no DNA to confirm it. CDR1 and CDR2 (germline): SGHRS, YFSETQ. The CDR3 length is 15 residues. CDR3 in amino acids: CASSPLDPTAGEQYF.

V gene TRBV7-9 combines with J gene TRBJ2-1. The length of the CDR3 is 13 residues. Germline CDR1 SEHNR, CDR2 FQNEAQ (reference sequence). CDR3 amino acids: CASSLVVADEQFF. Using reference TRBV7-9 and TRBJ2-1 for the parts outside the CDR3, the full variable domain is DTGVSQNPRHKITKRGQNVTFRCDPISEHNRLYWYRQTLGQGPEFLTYFQNEAQLEKSRLLSDRFSAERPKGSFSTLEIQRTEQGDSAMYLCASSLVVADEQFFGPGTRLTVL.

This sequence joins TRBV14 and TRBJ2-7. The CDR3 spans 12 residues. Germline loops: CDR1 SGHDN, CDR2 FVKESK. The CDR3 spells CASSQGYYEQYF.